This TCR beta chain comes out of a study of control samples from healthy donors and cancer patients. Germline CDR1 is SNHLY and CDR2 is FYNNEI. The CDR3 is 15 amino acids. V lost 8 bases and J lost 3; bases outside the gene matches: 5. The method was immunoSEQ multiplex PCR; TCRdb's version includes in-frame clones alone and lacks a portion of them. The repertoire has 100,000 to 150,000 clones, just under 95% of them found once; the top ten carry 5.5%. The rearrangement uses TRBV2 and TRBJ1-3; 12 bases align to TRBD1. Sequenced input: blood. The sequence derives from a man between 18 and 35 years old in good health. CDR3 sequence (DNA): TGTGCCAGCCTGGGACAGGGGGCTGGTGGAAACACCATATATTTT. Protein product: CASLGQGAGGNTIYF.